This is a list of T cell receptor beta chains from one sample in a study of blood T cell repertoires in COVID-19. The method was immunoSEQ multiplex PCR; TCRdb's version includes in-frame clones alone and lacks a portion of them. The sample lists approximately 450,000 clones, 85% to 90% occurring once. The material sequenced was PBMCs or T cells enriched from blood (not recorded which). These receptors all stem from a man younger than 40 who had recovered from COVID-19. Each CDR3 is given with its conserved first and last residue. The D gene is left open where the match is weak. Size is omitted from some rows. Given values are once, few, many or a class for expanded clones.

d_call: -
j_call: TRBJ1-2
clone_size: -
v_call: TRBV11-2
cdr3_nt: TGTGCCAGCAGCCTGCGAGACAGCTATGGCTACACCTTC
cdr3_aa: CASSLRDSYGYTF

d_call: -
j_call: TRBJ2-1
clone_size: -
v_call: TRBV7-6
cdr3_nt: TGTGCCAGCAGCGCCCCCGGGGATGATGAGCAGTTCTTC
cdr3_aa: CASSAPGDDEQFF

d_call: -
j_call: TRBJ2-2
clone_size: -
v_call: TRBV6-1
cdr3_nt: TGTGCCAGCAGTGTGGGCGGGTATGAAAAGCGCACCGGGGAGCTGTTTTTT
cdr3_aa: CASSVGGYEKRTGELFF

d_call: -
j_call: TRBJ1-1
clone_size: -
v_call: TRBV4-1
cdr3_nt: TGCGCCAGCAGAAGCAGGGTAACTGAAGCTTTCTTT
cdr3_aa: CASRSRVTEAFF

d_call: -
j_call: TRBJ1-5
clone_size: -
v_call: TRBV28
cdr3_nt: TGTGCCAGCAGTTTAAGGTCCGACAGGAATCAGCCCCAGCATTTT
cdr3_aa: CASSLRSDRNQPQHF

d_call: -
j_call: TRBJ2-2
clone_size: -
v_call: TRBV28
cdr3_nt: TGTGCCAGCATACAGGACACCGGGGAGCTGTTTTTT
cdr3_aa: CASIQDTGELFF

d_call: TRBD1
j_call: TRBJ2-7
clone_size: -
v_call: TRBV27
cdr3_nt: TGTGCCAGCAGCCGACGCCAGACAGGGGGCGAGTACGAGCAGTACTTC
cdr3_aa: CASSRRQTGGEYEQYF

d_call: TRBD2
j_call: TRBJ2-1
clone_size: once
v_call: TRBV5-6
cdr3_nt: TGTGCCAGCAGCTTGGATCTAGCGGGAAGAGGCGGGGAGCAGTTCTTC
cdr3_aa: CASSLDLAGRGGEQFF

d_call: TRBD1
j_call: TRBJ1-6
clone_size: -
v_call: TRBV5-1
cdr3_nt: TGCGCCAGCAGCTTGGCCGGGGACAGGGCTTCACCCCTCCACTTT
cdr3_aa: CASSLAGDRASPLHF

d_call: TRBD2
j_call: TRBJ2-7
clone_size: -
v_call: TRBV4-2
cdr3_nt: TGTGCCAGCAGCCAAGAGCTAGCGGGAGCATACGAGCAGTACTTC
cdr3_aa: CASSQELAGAYEQYF

d_call: -
j_call: TRBJ2-1
clone_size: -
v_call: TRBV12-3/TRBV12-4
cdr3_nt: TGTGCCAGCAGTCTGACCCAGGACAATGAGCAGTTCTTC
cdr3_aa: CASSLTQDNEQFF

d_call: TRBD2
j_call: TRBJ2-1
clone_size: -
v_call: TRBV5-4
cdr3_nt: TGTGCCAGCAGCTGGGGGGGGGCCGGGACTAGCGGGAGCAATGAGCAGTTCTTC
cdr3_aa: CASSWGGAGTSGSNEQFF

d_call: -
j_call: TRBJ1-6
clone_size: once
v_call: TRBV11-3
cdr3_nt: TGTGCCAGCAGCTGGGTCGTTACTAATAGCTCCTATAATTCACCCCTCCACTTT
cdr3_aa: CASSWVVTNSSYNSPLHF

d_call: TRBD1
j_call: TRBJ1-4
clone_size: -
v_call: TRBV5-5
cdr3_nt: TGTGCCAGCAGCTCGACCGGGACAGGGGTCGAAAAACTGTTTTTT
cdr3_aa: CASSSTGTGVEKLFF

d_call: TRBD2
j_call: TRBJ2-7
clone_size: -
v_call: TRBV7-9
cdr3_nt: TGTGCCAGCAGCTTAGTTGGGGGGGACTACGAGCAGTACTTC
cdr3_aa: CASSLVGGDYEQYF

d_call: -
j_call: TRBJ2-5
clone_size: -
v_call: TRBV6-5
cdr3_nt: TGTGCCAGTAACCTCGCCGGGGGGCAACAAGAGACCCAGTACTTC
cdr3_aa: CASNLAGGQQETQYF

d_call: -
j_call: TRBJ1-2
clone_size: -
v_call: TRBV20-1
cdr3_nt: TGCAGTGCGCTCGCCCTCGAGGGCTACACCTTC
cdr3_aa: CSALALEGYTF

d_call: -
j_call: TRBJ1-1
clone_size: -
v_call: TRBV6-4
cdr3_nt: TGTGCCAGCAGTGGGGGGGGGAATGTAGCTTTCTTT
cdr3_aa: CASSGGGNVAFF

d_call: -
j_call: TRBJ2-1
clone_size: -
v_call: TRBV4-1
cdr3_nt: TGCGCCAGCAGCCAAGAACCGGGACTCAATGAGCAGTTCTTC
cdr3_aa: CASSQEPGLNEQFF

d_call: -
j_call: TRBJ2-7
clone_size: -
v_call: TRBV7-2
cdr3_nt: TGTGCCAGCAGCTTAGTCGCTGTTAGCTCCTACGAGCAGTACTTC
cdr3_aa: CASSLVAVSSYEQYF

d_call: -
j_call: TRBJ2-5
clone_size: once
v_call: TRBV5-5
cdr3_nt: TGTGCCAGCAGGTTGGGCGGAGAGACCCAGTACTTC
cdr3_aa: CASRLGGETQYF

d_call: TRBD2
j_call: TRBJ2-4
clone_size: few
v_call: TRBV2
cdr3_nt: TGTGCCAGCAGTGATAGACTAGCGGGAACCCATTACTTC
cdr3_aa: CASSDRLAGTHYF

d_call: TRBD2
j_call: TRBJ2-7
clone_size: -
v_call: TRBV7-8
cdr3_nt: TGTGCCAGCAGCTCCAGTCGGGCGGGAGGTTCCCTCTCCTACGAGCAGTACTTC
cdr3_aa: CASSSSRAGGSLSYEQYF

d_call: TRBD1
j_call: TRBJ2-7
clone_size: -
v_call: TRBV12-3/TRBV12-4
cdr3_nt: TGTGCCAGCAGTCTAGGACAGGGGAACGAGCAGTACTTC
cdr3_aa: CASSLGQGNEQYF

d_call: -
j_call: TRBJ2-7
clone_size: -
v_call: TRBV28
cdr3_nt: TGTGCCACCGGTCCCTACTACGAGCAGTACTTC
cdr3_aa: CATGPYYEQYF

d_call: TRBD2
j_call: TRBJ2-1
clone_size: -
v_call: TRBV7-6
cdr3_nt: TGTGCCAGCAGCTTATCCAGCGGGAGCTCCTACAATGAGCAGTTCTTC
cdr3_aa: CASSLSSGSSYNEQFF

d_call: -
j_call: TRBJ1-3
clone_size: -
v_call: TRBV18
cdr3_nt: TGTGCCAGCTCACCAGGGACGGAGGGCTCTGGAAACACCATATATTTT
cdr3_aa: CASSPGTEGSGNTIYF

d_call: -
j_call: TRBJ2-2
clone_size: -
v_call: TRBV21-1
cdr3_nt: TGTGCCATCCCGCCCGTTGCAGGGAAGACGAGCTCCTCCTTTTTGAACACCGGGGAGCTGTTTTTT
cdr3_aa: CAIPPVAGKTSSSFLNTGELFF

d_call: -
j_call: TRBJ2-3
clone_size: -
v_call: TRBV7-7
cdr3_nt: TGTGCCAGCAGCTTAGGGAGTAGCGTGAACACAGATACGCAGTATTTT
cdr3_aa: CASSLGSSVNTDTQYF

d_call: TRBD2
j_call: TRBJ2-7
clone_size: -
v_call: TRBV9
cdr3_nt: TGTGCCAGCAGCGTAGGGTCAGGGACTAGCTACGAGCAGTACTTC
cdr3_aa: CASSVGSGTSYEQYF

d_call: -
j_call: TRBJ2-7
clone_size: -
v_call: TRBV5-8
cdr3_nt: TGTGCCAGCAGCCCCACCGAGAACTCCTACGAGCAGTACTTC
cdr3_aa: CASSPTENSYEQYF

d_call: -
j_call: TRBJ1-1
clone_size: -
v_call: TRBV9
cdr3_nt: TGTGCCAGCAGCGTAACTCTGCTTTGCACTGAAGCTTTCTTT
cdr3_aa: CASSVTLLCTEAFF

d_call: TRBD2
j_call: TRBJ2-7
clone_size: -
v_call: TRBV25-1
cdr3_nt: TGTGCCAGCACAGATGATAGCGGGAGGGCAACGGTAGGCGAGCAGTACTTC
cdr3_aa: CASTDDSGRATVGEQYF

d_call: -
j_call: TRBJ2-3
clone_size: -
v_call: TRBV20-1
cdr3_nt: TGCAGTGCTAGTGTTCGGCGGGACACAGATACGCAGTATTTT
cdr3_aa: CSASVRRDTDTQYF

d_call: TRBD1
j_call: TRBJ1-2
clone_size: few
v_call: TRBV28
cdr3_nt: TGTGCCAGCCGACAGGGGGCCTATGGCTACACCTTC
cdr3_aa: CASRQGAYGYTF

d_call: -
j_call: TRBJ1-5
clone_size: -
v_call: TRBV5-1
cdr3_nt: TGCGCCAGCAGCCCTGGTTTGACTGATAATCAGCCCCAGCATTTT
cdr3_aa: CASSPGLTDNQPQHF

d_call: -
j_call: TRBJ1-1
clone_size: -
v_call: TRBV13
cdr3_nt: TGTGCCAGCAGGACGTACACAGGGAAGACCCGGGGCACTGAAGCTTTCTTT
cdr3_aa: CASRTYTGKTRGTEAFF

d_call: TRBD1
j_call: TRBJ2-1
clone_size: -
v_call: TRBV28
cdr3_nt: TGTGCCAGCAGTTCAGGACAGGGGGGGTGGGATGAGCAGTTCTTC
cdr3_aa: CASSSGQGGWDEQFF

d_call: -
j_call: TRBJ2-7
clone_size: -
v_call: TRBV6-5
cdr3_nt: TGTGCCAGCACCCCCGCGACAGAGGACGAGCAGTACTTC
cdr3_aa: CASTPATEDEQYF

d_call: TRBD1
j_call: TRBJ2-2
clone_size: once
v_call: TRBV30
cdr3_nt: TGTGCCTGGAACAGGGGGATGAGGACCGGGGAGCTGTTTTTT
cdr3_aa: CAWNRGMRTGELFF